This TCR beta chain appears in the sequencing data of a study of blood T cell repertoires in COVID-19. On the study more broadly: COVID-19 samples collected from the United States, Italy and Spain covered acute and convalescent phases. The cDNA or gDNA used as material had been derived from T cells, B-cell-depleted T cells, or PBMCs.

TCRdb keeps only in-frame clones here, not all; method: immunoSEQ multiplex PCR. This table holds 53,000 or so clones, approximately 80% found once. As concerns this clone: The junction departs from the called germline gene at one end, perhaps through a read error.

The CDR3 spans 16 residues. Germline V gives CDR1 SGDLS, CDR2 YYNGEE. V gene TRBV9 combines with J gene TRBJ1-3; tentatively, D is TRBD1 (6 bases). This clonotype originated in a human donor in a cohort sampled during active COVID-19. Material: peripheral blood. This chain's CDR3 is CASSVEGQFSGDTIYF. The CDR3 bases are TGTGCCAGCAGCGTAGAAGGACAGTTTAGTGGAGACACCATATATTTT.